This T cell receptor beta chain was sequenced during a study of OX40 agonist ivuxolimab in advanced cancers. Some clones are missing from TCRdb's copy, which holds only in-frame ones; the method was immunoSEQ multiplex PCR. Of roughly 60,000 clones in the sample, about four fifths were seen once. CDR3 length: 14 amino acids. V was clipped by 6 bases and J by 8 bases, with 19 bases between them. The germline V gene encodes CDR1 MDHEN and CDR2 SYDVKM. This specimen consisted of CD4+ or CD8+ T cells sorted from blood, obtained in a trial of the OX40 agonist ivuxolimab. This chain connects TRBV28 to TRBJ1-2; a weak D match, TRBD1 (5 bases). The TCR sequence derives from an adult with an advanced solid tumor such as melanoma, head and neck, liver or kidney cancer. CDR3 nucleotides: TGTGCCAGCAGACAAGGGACCGAAGTAGGGGGCTACACCTTC. Its translation: CASRQGTEVGGYTF.